Presented here are 20 T cell receptor beta chains from one specimen sequenced in a study of CD8 T cells in Susac syndrome (dated by TCRdb to about 2019). Library construction relied on the immunoSEQ multiplex PCR assay. RNA was extracted using the RNeasy kit, and about 0.45 to 1 ug of the RNA was reverse transcribed with random hexamers. TCRdb reprocessed the public reads (quality trimming at Q25 with fastp, clone calling with MiXCR) and kept in-frame beta chains. Each record represents a unique CDR3 protein, reported with the most common genes and DNA among its rows. This sample holds some 210,000 distinct CDR3 sequences; 94% were observed only once. About 0.14% of the sample comes from the top ten. The sample consisted of CD4+ T cells from PBMCs. All receptors derive from a human donor with Susac syndrome.

The chain has TRBV7-8 and TRBJ2-4, with D possibly being TRBD2 (6 bases). CDR1 and CDR2 (germline): SGHVS, FQNEAQ. The CDR3 consists of 12 residues. V gave up 5 bases and J gave up 7 bases, with 9 bases separating them. CDR3 loop: CASSHAGNIQYF. The DNA of the CDR3 is TGTGCCAGCAGCCACGCGGGGAACATTCAGTACTTC.

The chain employs TRBV5-1 and TRBJ1-6, with a possible D match to TRBD1 (5 bases). Germline CDR1 reads SGHRS; CDR2 reads YFSETQ. This CDR3 comprises 14 residues. Trimming took off 1 base at V and 6 bases at J, with 8 bases between the two ends. CDR3 loop: CASSLPTANSPLHF. For the CDR3, the DNA is TGCGCCAGCAGCTTGCCGACAGCTAATTCACCCCTCCACTTT.

V and J are TRBV7-2 and TRBJ1-5; 10 bases are shared with TRBD1. From germline, CDR1 is SGHTA and CDR2 FQGNSA. The CDR3 runs 15 residues. The junction had 9 bases not matched to a gene; V was cut back by 5 bases and J by 8 bases. CDR3 sequence: CASSPATGGREPQHF. For the CDR3, the DNA is TGTGCCAGCAGCCCGGCGACAGGGGGCCGTGAGCCCCAGCATTTT. The entire variable domain, with the rest obtained from reference TRBV7-2 and TRBJ1-5, is as follows: GAGVSQSPSNKVTEKGKDVELRCDPISGHTALYWYRQSLGQGLEFLIYFQGNSAPDKSGLPSDRFSAERTGGSVSTLTIQRTQQEDSAVYLCASSPATGGREPQHFGDGTRLSIL.

This clonotype was detected a few times. The rearrangement uses TRBV11-2 and TRBJ2-5; a weak D match, TRBD2 (6 bases). Germline CDR1 and CDR2: SGHAT and FQNNGV. The CDR3 totals 13 residues. Between the trimmed V and J ends, which lost 4 bases and 5 bases, there was a span of 11 bases. The CDR3 DNA reads as TGTGCCAGCAGCTCTGGCGGGGTGGAGACCCAGTACTTC. It translates to CASSSGGVETQYF.

The rearrangement links TRBV19 to TRBJ1-2; D call uncertain. From germline, CDR1 is LNHDA and CDR2 SQIVND (reference sequence). The length of the CDR3 is 13 residues. Trimming took 3 bases from V and 1 from J, leaving 6 bases between them. The CDR3 DNA is TGTGCCAGTAGTATCGGAGATAACTATGGCTACACCTTC. Protein product: CASSIGDNYGYTF.

CDR3 residues: CASSMGQMNTEAFF. Written as DNA, the CDR3 is TGCGCCAGCAGCATGGGACAGATGAACACTGAAGCTTTCTTT. V is TRBV5-1 and J is TRBJ1-1, with 7 bases lining up with TRBD1. The CDR3 extends over 14 amino acids. Germline CDR1 and CDR2: SGHRS and YFSETQ. Germline trimming cut 4 bases from V and 0 bases from J; bases unmatched to any gene: 3. The whole variable domain, remainder taken from reference TRBV5-1 and TRBJ1-1, is KAGVTQTPRYLIKTRGQQVTLSCSPISGHRSVSWYQQTPGQGLQFLFEYFSETQRNKGNFPGRFSGRQFSNSRSEMNVSTLELGDSALYLCASSMGQMNTEAFFGQGTRLTVV.

V and J are TRBV27 and TRBJ2-7; weak D call: TRBD1 (5 bases). The V end was cut by 8 bases, the J end by 2 bases, with 10 bases between. The CDR3 length is 12 residues. Germline V gene data show CDR1 as MNHEY and CDR2 as SMNVEV (reference sequence). The CDR3 DNA reads as TGTGCCAGCGGCAAGGGGACCTACGAGCAGTACTTC. Protein sequence: CASGKGTYEQYF.

This clonotype came up once. The J gene is TRBJ1-4, the V gene TRBV20-1; 8 positions match TRBD1. The V gene end was trimmed by 5 bases and the J gene end by 2 bases; junction bases not matched to a gene: 1. Per germline, CDR1 DFQATT and CDR2 SNEGSKA (reference sequence). This CDR3 contains 13 residues. The CDR3 nucleotides are TGCAGTGCTCACAGGGGGACTAATGAAAAACTGTTTTTT. This codes for CSAHRGTNEKLFF.

V usage is TRBV20-1 and J usage is TRBJ2-3, with 14 bases lining up with TRBD2. V lost 3 bases to trimming and J lost 3 bases; unmatched junction nucleotides: 5. The length of the CDR3 is 16 residues. Germline values: CDR1 DFQATT, CDR2 SNEGSKA (reference sequence). CDR3 in amino acids: CSASRTSGGITDTQYF. The CDR3 DNA follows: TGCAGTGCTAGCCGGACTAGCGGGGGGATAACAGATACGCAGTATTTT.

The rearrangement uses TRBV6-5 and TRBJ2-3; no reliable D call. The CDR3 sequence is 13 residues long. Germline-derived CDR1 and CDR2 are MNHEY and SVGAGI. V gave up 7 bases and J gave up 0 bases, with 8 bases separating them. The CDR3 DNA reads TGTGCCAGCAAAACCGTCAGCACAGATACGCAGTATTTT. It yields the protein CASKTVSTDTQYF.

The gene calls are TRBV9 and TRBJ2-1, with 7 bases fitting TRBD2. Germline trimming cut 2 bases from V and 4 bases from J; bases unmatched to any gene: 9. CDR3 length equals 16 residues. The germline gives CDR1 SGDLS, CDR2 YYNGEE. Here the CDR3 DNA reads TGTGCCAGCAGCGTCCCTGGGGGGGACGGGTACAATGAGCAGTTCTTC. Amino acid sequence: CASSVPGGDGYNEQFF.

This chain uses TRBV6-5 with TRBJ2-1; no definite D call. V was cut by 7 bases and J by 6 bases, with 4 bases left in between. Germline lookup yields CDR1 MNHEY and CDR2 SVGAGI. This CDR3 has 10 residues. The CDR3 loop reads CASKGNEQFF. CDR3 DNA sequence: TGTGCCAGCAAGGGCAATGAGCAGTTCTTC.

The V and J genes are TRBV28 and TRBJ1-4; D is perhaps TRBD1 (6 bases). The germline CDR1 and CDR2 sequences are MDHEN and SYDVKM. Deletions cut 4 bases from V and 4 bases from J, with 13 bases between. This CDR3 region has 15 residues. The CDR3 spells CASSSPGALNEKLFF. In nucleotides, the CDR3 is TGTGCCAGCAGTTCCCCAGGGGCTCTTAATGAAAAACTGTTTTTT.

This clonotype has only one observation. The chain recombines TRBV5-4 with TRBJ2-5; D unresolved. Germline V lookup: CDR1 SGHNT, CDR2 YYREEE (reference sequence). The CDR3 is 13 amino acids. V was pared by 0 bases and J by 5 bases, with 8 bases between. The DNA of the CDR3 is TGTGCCAGCAGCTTGGAGGGAACGGAGACCCAGTACTTC. This translates into CASSLEGTETQYF.

V gene TRBV29-1 combines with J gene TRBJ2-2, with D perhaps TRBD2 (6 bases). Trimming took 7 bases from V and 2 from J, leaving 11 bases between them. Looked up from germline, CDR1 is SQVTM and CDR2 is ANQGSEA. This CDR3 region has 13 residues. The CDR3 region has the DNA TGCAGCGCCGCAGGGACTAACACCGGGGAGCTGTTTTTT. Amino acid sequence: CSAAGTNTGELFF.

The chain employs TRBV27 and TRBJ1-5; D ambiguous. Germline CDR1 MNHEY, CDR2 SMNVEV (reference sequence). V was cut by 6 bases and J by 11 bases, with 26 bases left in between. This CDR3 comprises 16 residues. The CDR3 coding sequence is TGTGCCAGCAGAAAGAGCCAACCGGACGGTGCCGGAGCCCAGCATTTT. Amino acids: CASRKSQPDGAGAQHF.

The J gene is TRBJ1-2, the V gene TRBV4-2; D ambiguous. CDR1 is LGHNA and CDR2 is YNFKEQ in the germline V gene. The germline V and J ends were trimmed by 1 base and 6 bases, with 18 bases remaining between them. The CDR3 totals 16 residues. CDR3 amino acids: CASSQAAGAVRDGYTF. The CDR3 coding sequence is TGTGCCAGCAGCCAAGCTGCAGGTGCCGTACGGGATGGCTACACCTTC.

The chain uses TRBV11-1 and TRBJ1-1, with 7 bases identical to TRBD1. This CDR3 region has 15 residues. Germline V CDR1 and CDR2: SGHAT, FQDESV (reference sequence). V was clipped by 4 bases and J by 4 bases; unmatched bases: 9. CDR3 region: CASSSDRDRRTEAFF. The CDR3 DNA follows: TGTGCCAGCAGCTCAGACAGGGATCGACGCACTGAAGCTTTCTTT.

The table lists this clonotype with a count of one. This chain joins TRBV20-1 and TRBJ1-1, with D possibly TRBD1 on 6 matching bases. CDR1 and CDR2 (germline): DFQATT, SNEGSKA (reference sequence). V shed 6 bases and J shed 6 bases, with 23 bases lying between them. There are 15 residues in the CDR3. The CDR3 protein is CSAAGHPRTRAEAFF. The CDR3 bases are TGCAGTGCCGCGGGACATCCTAGGACCCGGGCTGAAGCTTTCTTT.

The chain employs TRBV11-3 and TRBJ1-2, with TRBD1 as a possible D gene (5 bases). Trimming took 4 bases from V and 0 from J, leaving 9 bases between them. Per germline, CDR1 SGHNT and CDR2 YENEEA. This CDR3 comprises 14 residues. The CDR3 DNA reads TGTGCCAGCAGCTCTCGGACAACTAACTATGGCTACACCTTC. Translation gives CASSSRTTNYGYTF.